This entry lists 31 T cell receptor beta chains sequenced from one sample in a study of PD-1 blockade in classical Hodgkin lymphoma. TCRdb's table, derived via immunoSEQ multiplex PCR, lists solely in-frame clones and lacks some. The table shows thousands of clones, with about 83% occurring only once. Autologous stem cell transplantation was followed by relapse in every patient, and brentuximab vedotin exposure varied. The sample consisted of peripheral blood mononuclear cells (PBMCs), taken at baseline. The origin of the receptors is a human donor with classical Hodgkin lymphoma.

This clone was seen a single time. The chain has TRBV27 and TRBJ2-1; the match to TRBD1 covers 7 bases. The CDR3 runs to 12 residues. Germline values: CDR1 MNHEY, CDR2 SMNVEV (reference sequence). The J segment lost 13 bases and the V segment lost 3 bases, leaving 6 bases of the junction unmatched. The CDR3 here is CASSLVTGPQFF. CDR3 DNA: TGTGCCAGCAGTTTGGTGACAGGGCCCCAGTTCTTC.

This sequence joins TRBV9 and TRBJ2-3; D possibly corresponds to TRBD1 (6 bases). Germline assignment: CDR1 SGDLS and CDR2 YYNGEE. The CDR3 runs 15 residues. The V end was cut by 3 bases, the J end by 0 bases, with 11 bases between. CDR3 nucleotides: TGTGCCAGCAGCGCCCCAGGGGCTAGCACAGATACGCAGTATTTT. It translates to CASSAPGASTDTQYF.

In this sample, this clone turned up once. CDR3 residues: CASSQVRVGNTIYF. Here the CDR3 DNA reads TGTGCCAGCAGCCAAGTTAGGGTTGGAAACACCATATATTTT. This rearrangement joins TRBV4-2 to TRBJ1-3; D is ambiguous. The germline gives CDR1 LGHNA, CDR2 YNFKEQ. The CDR3 loop spans 14 amino acids. Between the trimmed V and J ends, which lost 1 base and 3 bases, there was a span of 7 bases.

The chain employs TRBV11-2 and TRBJ1-2, with D perhaps matching TRBD1 (5 bases). This CDR3 is 15 amino acids long. V was clipped by 2 bases and J by 8 bases, with 18 bases between them. Germline CDR1 is SGHAT and CDR2 is FQNNGV. CDR3 sequence: CASSLPGPRARGYTF. The CDR3 DNA reads TGTGCCAGCAGCTTACCCGGACCCAGGGCCCGGGGCTACACCTTC.

Judged by abundance, this clone is medium-sized. This chain joins TRBV29-1 and TRBJ2-1; the D is unclear. V lost 4 bases, J lost 0 bases, and 7 bases lay in between. Germline V gene sequence: CDR1 SQVTM, CDR2 ANQGSEA. This CDR3 is 13 amino acids long. As DNA, the CDR3 is TGCAGCGTTGTATCCCTCTCCTACAATGAGCAGTTCTTC. Encoded protein: CSVVSLSYNEQFF.

The V call is TRBV5-5, the J call TRBJ1-4; tentatively, D is TRBD1 (6 bases). Germline CDR1 SGHKS, CDR2 YYEKEE (reference sequence). The CDR3 is 18 amino acids. V was shortened by 1 base and J by 1 base, with 17 bases between the two germline ends. The CDR3 region is CASSLKGAAGVTNEKLFF. The CDR3, as DNA: TGTGCCAGCAGCTTGAAGGGCGCGGCAGGGGTAACTAATGAAAAACTGTTTTTT.

This clone was counted a few times. V is TRBV4-1 and J is TRBJ2-3, with D unresolved. CDR3 size: 13 residues. The V gene's germline CDR1 is MGHRA and CDR2 YSYEKL. The V and J ends lost 2 bases and 5 bases respectively, with 8 bases between them. The CDR3 loop reads CASSQKILDTQYF. Written as DNA, the CDR3 is TGCGCCAGCAGCCAAAAGATCTTAGATACGCAGTATTTT.

V gene TRBV19 combines with J gene TRBJ2-1, with 11 bases matching TRBD2. With V trimmed by 5 bases and J by 7 bases, 4 bases remained unmatched. CDR1 is LNHDA and CDR2 is SQIVND in the germline V gene (reference sequence). This CDR3 region has 14 residues. CDR3 sequence reads: CASSLAGGANEQFF. In DNA form, the CDR3 reads TGTGCCAGTAGTTTAGCGGGAGGGGCTAATGAGCAGTTCTTC.

This clone showed up just a few times. The chain is built from TRBV6-5 and TRBJ2-1; TRBD1 is a possible D gene (6 bases). CDR1 is MNHEY, CDR2 SVGAGI, per germline. V lost 2 bases, J lost 0 bases, and 11 bases lay in between. The CDR3 contains 16 residues. CDR3: CASSYGGQPSYNEQFF. The DNA for the CDR3 is TGTGCCAGCAGTTACGGGGGACAACCCTCCTACAATGAGCAGTTCTTC.

The V call is TRBV4-2, the J call TRBJ1-4, with 11 bases lining up with TRBD1. The CDR3 loop spans 15 amino acids. Unmatched junction bases numbered 4, after V lost 0 bases and J lost 10 bases. Germline V lookup: CDR1 LGHNA, CDR2 YNFKEQ. CDR3 bases: TGTGCCAGCAGCCAAGAGGACAGGGGGCCGGCAAAACTGTTTTTT. Translation gives CASSQEDRGPAKLFF.

This chain connects TRBV27 to TRBJ1-6; 9 nucleotides agree with TRBD1. The V gene's germline CDR1 is MNHEY and CDR2 SMNVEV (reference sequence). The CDR3 length is 17 residues. V trimming: 1 base; J trimming: 4 bases; junction bases outside the gene matches: 5. In DNA, the CDR3 is TGTGCCAGCAGTTTATGGGGACAGGGAGTTTATAATTCACCCCTCCACTTT. It codes for CASSLWGQGVYNSPLHF.

By share, this clone counts as medium-sized. The V gene is TRBV2, the J gene TRBJ2-7; D is uncertain. Germline-derived CDR1 and CDR2 are SNHLY and FYNNEI. The CDR3 runs 11 residues. The V end lost 7 bases, the J end lost 0 bases, and 4 bases lay between the germline ends. The CDR3 nucleotides are TGTGCCAGCACCGACTCCTACGAGCAGTACTTC. It yields the protein CASTDSYEQYF.

V is TRBV29-1 and J is TRBJ2-1; D is ambiguous. This CDR3 contains 12 residues. Germline values: CDR1 SQVTM, CDR2 ANQGSEA. The V gene lost 6 bases and the J gene lost 10 bases, with 16 bases spanning the gap. The CDR3 DNA reads TGCAGCGTCAACGGCCTGTTTGAGGAGCAGTTCTTC. Amino acids: CSVNGLFEEQFF.

This rearrangement joins TRBV27 to TRBJ1-1, with D tentatively TRBD1 (5 bases). CDR1 MNHEY and CDR2 SMNVEV come from the germline V gene (reference sequence). V was clipped by 1 base and J by 2 bases, with 8 bases between them. The length of the CDR3 is 14 residues. CDR3 DNA sequence: TGTGCCAGCAGTTTATGGGGCCTTAACACTGAAGCTTTCTTT. Amino acids: CASSLWGLNTEAFF.

The chain couples TRBV5-8 to TRBJ1-1; tentative D call: TRBD1 (6 bases). This CDR3 has 13 residues. In germline, CDR1 is SGHTS, CDR2 YDEGEE. V lost 4 bases and J 6 bases, leaving 13 bases between the germline ends. The CDR3 loop reads CASSLRGWSEAFF. The CDR3 region has the DNA TGTGCCAGCAGCCTCAGGGGTTGGTCTGAAGCTTTCTTT. Using reference TRBV5-8 and TRBJ1-1 for the parts outside the CDR3, the full variable domain is EAGVTQSPTHLIKTRGQQATLRCSPISGHTSVYWYQQALGLGLQFLLWYDEGEERNRGNFPPRFSGRQFPNYSSELNVNALELEDSALYLCASSLRGWSEAFFGQGTRLTVV.

The chain links TRBV19 to TRBJ1-4, with D maybe TRBD1 (5 bases). The CDR3 is 16 amino acids. V lost 3 bases to trimming and J lost 4 bases, with 15 bases between them. Per the germline V gene, CDR1 is LNHDA and CDR2 is SQIVND (reference sequence). This CDR3 reads CASSIGAEGDNEKLFF. Written as DNA, the CDR3 is TGTGCCAGTAGTATTGGGGCGGAAGGCGATAATGAAAAACTGTTTTTT.

The rearrangement uses TRBV5-5 and TRBJ1-4, with D possibly TRBD1 on 6 matching bases. Germline CDR1 reads SGHKS; CDR2 reads YYEKEE (reference sequence). This CDR3 contains 15 residues. Trimming cost V 2 bases and J 4 bases, with 12 bases left between them. The CDR3 bases are TGTGCCAGCAGCTTACAGGGCTCGGGTAATGAAAAACTGTTTTTT. Encoded protein: CASSLQGSGNEKLFF.

CDR3 nucleotide sequence: TGTGCCAGCAATGAGCAGTTCTTC. Its protein product is CASNEQFF. This chain links TRBV6-1 with TRBJ2-1; the D is unclear. Trimming took off 7 bases at V and 8 bases at J, with 0 bases between the two ends. There are 8 residues in the CDR3. The germline V gene encodes CDR1 MNHNS and CDR2 SASEGT.

The chain links TRBV6-5 to TRBJ2-1; D tentatively reads TRBD1 or TRBD2 (6 bases each). Germline CDR1 MNHEY, CDR2 SVGAGI. The CDR3 length is 13 residues. Trimming shortened V by 4 bases and J by 6 bases, and 10 bases separated the two germline ends. The CDR3 sequence is CASSSGAANEQFF. CDR3 DNA: TGTGCCAGCAGTTCGGGGGCGGCCAATGAGCAGTTCTTC.

Here the CDR3 reads CASSLRQGGYEQYF. As DNA, the CDR3 is TGTGCCAGCAGCCTACGACAGGGGGGCTACGAGCAGTACTTC. The J gene is TRBJ2-7, the V gene TRBV7-7; 9 bases match TRBD1. This CDR3 is built from 14 residues. Per the germline V gene, CDR1 is SSHAT and CDR2 is FNYEAQ (reference sequence). J was trimmed by 3 bases and V by 5 bases; bases with no gene match: 5.

This chain connects TRBV19 to TRBJ1-1, with 7 bases fitting TRBD1. Germline V lookup: CDR1 LNHDA, CDR2 SQIVND (reference sequence). The V gene end was trimmed by 7 bases and the J gene end by 4 bases; junction bases not matched to a gene: 12. The CDR3 length is 15 residues. Here the CDR3 reads CASIPQGLLSTEAFF. For the CDR3, the DNA is TGTGCCAGTATCCCACAGGGGCTCCTGAGCACTGAAGCTTTCTTT.

J is TRBJ2-7 and V is TRBV29-1; D is ambiguous. The CDR3 consists of 15 residues. The V gene lost 0 bases and the J gene lost 1 base, with 13 bases spanning the gap. Per germline, CDR1 SQVTM and CDR2 ANQGSEA. The chain's CDR3 is CSVEDVSDYSYEQYF. For the CDR3, the DNA is TGCAGCGTTGAAGATGTTAGTGATTATTCCTACGAGCAGTACTTC.

This chain links TRBV6-5 with TRBJ2-7; D may match TRBD1 or TRBD2 (5 bases each). This CDR3 is built from 11 residues. V was clipped by 2 bases and J by 7 bases, with 6 bases between them. Germline-derived CDR1 and CDR2 are MNHEY and SVGAGI. Written as DNA, the CDR3 is TGTGCCAGCAGTTACGAGGGGGAGCAGTACTTC. Amino acid sequence: CASSYEGEQYF.

The V gene is TRBV9, the J gene TRBJ1-1; D not certain. The V and J ends lost 4 bases and 4 bases respectively, with 14 bases between them. Germline CDR1 reads SGDLS; CDR2 reads YYNGEE. The CDR3 has 14 residues. This chain's CDR3 is CASSSSSLGTEAFF. The CDR3 nucleotides are TGTGCCAGCAGCTCCTCCTCTTTGGGCACTGAAGCTTTCTTT.

This clone has just a few counts. V and J are TRBV15 and TRBJ2-7; D assignment may be TRBD1 or TRBD2 (5 bases each). This CDR3 comprises 16 residues. The V and J ends lost 0 bases and 6 bases respectively, with 18 bases between them. Looked up from germline, CDR1 is LNHNV and CDR2 is YYDKDF (reference sequence). CDR3 sequence: CATSREIGSARGEQYF. The CDR3 coding sequence is TGTGCCACCAGCAGAGAAATTGGTAGCGCAAGGGGCGAGCAGTACTTC.

The chain links TRBV7-9 to TRBJ1-1; D not certain. In germline, CDR1 is SEHNR, CDR2 FQNEAQ (reference sequence). Trimming stripped 5 bases from V and 3 bases from J, with 7 bases between. The CDR3 contains 12 residues. CDR3 sequence: CASSVQDTEAFF. The DNA of the CDR3 is TGTGCCAGCAGCGTGCAGGACACTGAAGCTTTCTTT.

A few counts support this clone. This rearrangement joins TRBV14 to TRBJ2-7; TRBD2 matches at 10 bases. CDR1 and CDR2 from the germline V gene are SGHDN and FVKESK. The CDR3 is made up of 16 amino acids. V was clipped by 1 base and J by 4 bases; unmatched bases: 7. The CDR3 DNA reads TGTGCCAGCAGCCAAGGAAGGGTACTAGCGGGATACGAGCAGTACTTC. Translated, it gives CASSQGRVLAGYEQYF.

A few counts support this clone. The CDR3 loop is CASSVGQGGGYTF. The CDR3 DNA reads as TGTGCCAGTAGTGTTGGACAGGGCGGCGGCTACACCTTC. The chain joins TRBV19 to TRBJ1-2, with 8 positions matching TRBD1. Germline V CDR1 and CDR2: LNHDA, SQIVND (reference sequence). This CDR3 has 13 amino acids. Unmatched junction bases numbered 7, after V lost 5 bases and J lost 8 bases.

A single count supports this clone. In DNA, the CDR3 is TGTGCCTGGAATCTAGCGGGACGGGAGCAGTACTTC. Protein: CAWNLAGREQYF. V usage is TRBV30 and J usage is TRBJ2-7, with 9 bases identical to TRBD2. Germline CDR1 and CDR2: GTSNPN and SVGIG (reference sequence). There are 12 residues in the CDR3. The trim removed 4 bases at V and 7 bases at J, leaving 5 bases unmatched.

This chain uses TRBV6-6 with TRBJ2-7; 9 nucleotides align to TRBD1. CDR3 length: 11 amino acids. V gave up 6 bases and J gave up 11 bases; unmatched junction bases: 5. CDR1 MNHNY and CDR2 SVGAGI come from the germline V gene (reference sequence). DNA of the CDR3: TGTGCCAGCAGCCAAGACAGGGGGGAGTACTTC. Protein sequence: CASSQDRGEYF.

CDR3 nucleotide sequence: TGTGCCAGCAGCGAAACTAGCGACGAGCAGTACTTC. It is translated as CASSETSDEQYF. The chain employs TRBV7-9 and TRBJ2-7, with TRBD2 identical over 7 bases. V was pared by 5 bases and J by 5 bases, with 3 bases of the junction left unmatched. The length of the CDR3 is 12 residues. Germline CDR1 and CDR2: SEHNR and FQNEAQ (reference sequence).